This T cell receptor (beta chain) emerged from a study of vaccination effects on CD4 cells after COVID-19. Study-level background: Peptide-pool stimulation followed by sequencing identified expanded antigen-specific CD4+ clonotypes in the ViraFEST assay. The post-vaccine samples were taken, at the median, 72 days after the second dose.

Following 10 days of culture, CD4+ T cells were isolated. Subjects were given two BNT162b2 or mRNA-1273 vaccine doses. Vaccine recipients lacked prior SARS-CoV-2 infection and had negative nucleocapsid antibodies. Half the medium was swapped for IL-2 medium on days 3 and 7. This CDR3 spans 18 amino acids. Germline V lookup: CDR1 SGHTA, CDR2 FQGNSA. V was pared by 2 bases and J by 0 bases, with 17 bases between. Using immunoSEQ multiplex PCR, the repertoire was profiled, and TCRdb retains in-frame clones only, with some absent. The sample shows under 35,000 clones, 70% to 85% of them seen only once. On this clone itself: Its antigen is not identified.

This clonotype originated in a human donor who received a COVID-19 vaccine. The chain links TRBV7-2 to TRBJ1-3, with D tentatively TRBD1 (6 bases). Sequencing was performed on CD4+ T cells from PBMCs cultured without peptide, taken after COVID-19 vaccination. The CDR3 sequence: CASSLWGAVGFSGNTIYF. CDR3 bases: TGTGCCAGCAGCTTATGGGGGGCGGTCGGTTTCTCTGGAAACACCATATATTTT. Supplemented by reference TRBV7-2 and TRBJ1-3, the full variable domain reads GAGVSQSPSNKVTEKGKDVELRCDPISGHTALYWYRQSLGQGLEFLIYFQGNSAPDKSGLPSDRFSAERTGGSVSTLTIQRTQQEDSAVYLCASSLWGAVGFSGNTIYFGEGSWLTVV.